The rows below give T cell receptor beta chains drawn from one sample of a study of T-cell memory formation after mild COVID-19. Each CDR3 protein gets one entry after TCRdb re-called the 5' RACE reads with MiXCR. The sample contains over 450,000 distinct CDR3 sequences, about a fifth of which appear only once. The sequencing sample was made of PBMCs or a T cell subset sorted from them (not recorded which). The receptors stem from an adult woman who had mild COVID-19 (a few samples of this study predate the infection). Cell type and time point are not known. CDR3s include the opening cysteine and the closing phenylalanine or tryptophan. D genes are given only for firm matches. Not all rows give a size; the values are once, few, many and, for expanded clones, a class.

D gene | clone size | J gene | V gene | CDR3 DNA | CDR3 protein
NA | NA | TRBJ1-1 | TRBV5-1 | TGCGCCAGCAGCTTGGTAGACAGCTCTACTGAAGCTTTCTTT | CASSLVDSSTEAFF
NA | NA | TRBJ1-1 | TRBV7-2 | TGTGCCAGCAGCTTAGACGGAGGACAGTCCAGTGAAGCTTTCTTT | CASSLDGGQSSEAFF
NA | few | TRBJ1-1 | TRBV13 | TGTGCCAGCAGCTTAGAAGCGGGTCGCACTGAAGCTTTCTTT | CASSLEAGRTEAFF
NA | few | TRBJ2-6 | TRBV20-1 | TGCAGTGCTAGTTCTAGCTCTGGGGCCAACGTCCTGACTTTC | CSASSSSGANVLTF
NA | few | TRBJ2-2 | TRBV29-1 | TGCAGCGCTTTTAACACCGGGGAGCTGTTTTTT | CSAFNTGELFF
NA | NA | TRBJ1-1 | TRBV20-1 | TGCAGTGCTAGGGCGGGGGAAATAGAATTTATGAACACTGAAGCTTTCTTT | CSARAGEIEFMNTEAFF
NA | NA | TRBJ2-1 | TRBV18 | TGTGCCAGCTCACCGCGGGTAGGGGCGAACAATGAGCAGTTCTTC | CASSPRVGANNEQFF
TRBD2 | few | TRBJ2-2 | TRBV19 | TGTGCCAGTAGTATTTCCGACGGGACTAGCGGTGTCGGGGAGCTGTTTTTT | CASSISDGTSGVGELFF
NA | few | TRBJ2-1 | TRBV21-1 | TGTGCCAGCAGCCCCACGGGACAGGGACTCTATGAGCAGTTCTTC | CASSPTGQGLYEQFF
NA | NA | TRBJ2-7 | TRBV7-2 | TGTGCCAGCAGCATACAGGCGGGTCCAAAGACGTCGTACGAGCAGTACTTC | CASSIQAGPKTSYEQYF
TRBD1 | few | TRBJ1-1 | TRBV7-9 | TGTGCCAGCAGCCAAGACAGGGTTAAAGCTTTCTTT | CASSQDRVKAFF
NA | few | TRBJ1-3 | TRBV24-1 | TGTGCCACCAGTGAGGCGACGGGAAACACCATATATTTT | CATSEATGNTIYF
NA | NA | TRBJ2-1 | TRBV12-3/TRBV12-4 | TGTGCCAGCAGCCTCCATGGGAATGAGCAGTTATTC | CASSLHGNEQLF
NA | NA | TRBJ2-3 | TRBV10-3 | TGTGCCACCGAAGAGGGCTTCTCTAGCACAGATACGCAGTATTTT | CATEEGFSSTDTQYF